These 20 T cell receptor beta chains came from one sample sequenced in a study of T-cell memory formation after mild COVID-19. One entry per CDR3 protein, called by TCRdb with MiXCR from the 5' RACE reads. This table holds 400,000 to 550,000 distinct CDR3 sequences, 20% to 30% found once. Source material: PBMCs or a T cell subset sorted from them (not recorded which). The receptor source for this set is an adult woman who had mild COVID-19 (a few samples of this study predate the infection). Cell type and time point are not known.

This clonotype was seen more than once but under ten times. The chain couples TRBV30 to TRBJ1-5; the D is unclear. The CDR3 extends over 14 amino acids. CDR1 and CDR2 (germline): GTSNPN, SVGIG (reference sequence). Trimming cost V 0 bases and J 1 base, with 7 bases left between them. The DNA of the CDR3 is TGTGCCTGGAGTGTACAAGGGAGCAATCAGCCCCAGCATTTT. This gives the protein CAWSVQGSNQPQHF.

The DNA of the CDR3 is TGTGCCAGCAGCTCCGGGCGCCGAGAGACCCAGTACTTC. Translating gives CASSSGRRETQYF. The chain couples TRBV6-6 to TRBJ2-5; D gene uncertain. Per germline, CDR1 MNHNY and CDR2 SVGAGI (reference sequence). V shed 6 bases and J shed 4 bases, with 12 bases lying between them. The CDR3 consists of 13 residues.

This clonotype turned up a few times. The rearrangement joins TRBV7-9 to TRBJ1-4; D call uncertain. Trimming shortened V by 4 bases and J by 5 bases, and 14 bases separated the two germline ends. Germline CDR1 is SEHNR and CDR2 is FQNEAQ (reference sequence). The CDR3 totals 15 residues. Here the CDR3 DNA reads TGTGCCAGCAGCTCCGGCAACAGTTTAAATGAAAAACTGTTTTTT. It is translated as CASSSGNSLNEKLFF.

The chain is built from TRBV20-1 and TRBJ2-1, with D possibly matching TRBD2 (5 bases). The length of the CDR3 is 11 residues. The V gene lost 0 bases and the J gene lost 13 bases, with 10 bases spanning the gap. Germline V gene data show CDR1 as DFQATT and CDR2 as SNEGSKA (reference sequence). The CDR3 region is CSARDYSGQFF. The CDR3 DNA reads TGCAGTGCTAGAGATTACAGCGGACAGTTCTTC.

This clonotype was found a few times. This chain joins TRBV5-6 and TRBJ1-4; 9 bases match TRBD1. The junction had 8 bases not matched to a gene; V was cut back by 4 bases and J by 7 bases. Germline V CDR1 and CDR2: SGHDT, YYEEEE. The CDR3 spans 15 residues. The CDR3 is CASSLPGQGGEKLFF. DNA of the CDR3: TGTGCCAGCAGCCTTCCGGGACAGGGCGGTGAAAAACTGTTTTTT.

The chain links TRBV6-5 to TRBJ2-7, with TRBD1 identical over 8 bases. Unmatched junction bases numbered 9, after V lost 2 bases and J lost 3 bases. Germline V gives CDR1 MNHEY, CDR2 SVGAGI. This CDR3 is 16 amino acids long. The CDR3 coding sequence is TGTGCCAGCAGTTACCTCGCCGACAGGGGTGGCTACGAGCAGTACTTC. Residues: CASSYLADRGGYEQYF.

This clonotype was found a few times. DNA for the CDR3: TGTGCCATAGGACAGCCTAATGAAAAACTGTTTTTT. This codes for CAIGQPNEKLFF. V gene TRBV10-3 combines with J gene TRBJ1-4; possible D gene TRBD1, 6 bases. CDR3 length: 12 amino acids. Trimming took 9 bases from V and 3 from J, leaving 8 bases between them. Germline V gene data show CDR1 as ENHRY and CDR2 as SYGVKD.

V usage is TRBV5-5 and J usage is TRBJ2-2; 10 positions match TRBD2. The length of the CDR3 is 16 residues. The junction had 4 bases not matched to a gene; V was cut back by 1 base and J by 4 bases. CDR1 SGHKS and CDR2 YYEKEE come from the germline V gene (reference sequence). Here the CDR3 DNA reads TGTGCCAGCAGCTTGACTAGCGGGGCCCGCACCGGGGAGCTGTTTTTT. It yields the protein CASSLTSGARTGELFF.

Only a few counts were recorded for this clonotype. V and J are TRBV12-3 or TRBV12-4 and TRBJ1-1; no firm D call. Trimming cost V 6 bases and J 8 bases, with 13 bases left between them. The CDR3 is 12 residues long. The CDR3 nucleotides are TGTGCCAGCAGCCCCAGGCGGATAGAAGCTTTCTTT. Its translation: CASSPRRIEAFF.

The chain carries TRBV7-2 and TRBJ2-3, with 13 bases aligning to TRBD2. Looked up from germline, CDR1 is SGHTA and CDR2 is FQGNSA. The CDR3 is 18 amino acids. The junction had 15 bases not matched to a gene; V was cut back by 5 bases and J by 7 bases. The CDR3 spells CASSPEARLAGGPYTQYF. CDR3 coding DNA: TGTGCCAGCAGCCCAGAGGCCCGACTAGCGGGAGGACCCTATACGCAGTATTTT.

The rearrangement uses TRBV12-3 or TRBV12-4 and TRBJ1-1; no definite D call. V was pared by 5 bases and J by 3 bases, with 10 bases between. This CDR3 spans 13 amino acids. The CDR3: CASSADRYTEAFF. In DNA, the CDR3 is TGTGCCAGCAGTGCGGACCGATACACTGAAGCTTTCTTT.

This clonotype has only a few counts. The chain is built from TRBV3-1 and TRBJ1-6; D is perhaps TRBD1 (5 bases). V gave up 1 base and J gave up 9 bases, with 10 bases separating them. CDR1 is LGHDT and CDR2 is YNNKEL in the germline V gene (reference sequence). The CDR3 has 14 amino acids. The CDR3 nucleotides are TGTGCCAGCAGCCAAGTAAGGGGTGGTTCACCCCTCCACTTT. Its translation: CASSQVRGGSPLHF.

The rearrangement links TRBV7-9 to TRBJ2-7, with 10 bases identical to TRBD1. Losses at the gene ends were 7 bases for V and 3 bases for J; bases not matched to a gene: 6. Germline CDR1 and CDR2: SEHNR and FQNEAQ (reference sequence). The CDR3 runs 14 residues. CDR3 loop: CASNPGQGYYEQYF. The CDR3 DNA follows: TGTGCCAGCAATCCGGGACAGGGGTACTACGAGCAGTACTTC.

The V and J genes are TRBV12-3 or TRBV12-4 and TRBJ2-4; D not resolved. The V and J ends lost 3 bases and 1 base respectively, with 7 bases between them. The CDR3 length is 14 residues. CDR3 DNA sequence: TGTGCCAGCAGTTTTCTGGAGGCCAAAAACATTCAGTACTTC. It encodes CASSFLEAKNIQYF.

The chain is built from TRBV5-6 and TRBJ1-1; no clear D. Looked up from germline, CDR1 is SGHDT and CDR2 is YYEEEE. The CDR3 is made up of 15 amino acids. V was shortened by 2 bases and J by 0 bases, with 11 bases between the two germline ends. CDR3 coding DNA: TGTGCCAGCAGCTTATTCCGTCAGATGAACACTGAAGCTTTCTTT. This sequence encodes CASSLFRQMNTEAFF.

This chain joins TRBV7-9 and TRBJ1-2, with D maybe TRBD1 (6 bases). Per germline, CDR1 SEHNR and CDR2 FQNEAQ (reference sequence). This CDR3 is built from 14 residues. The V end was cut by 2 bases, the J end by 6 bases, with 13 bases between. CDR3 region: CASSLWGAEDGYTF. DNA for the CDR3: TGTGCCAGCAGCTTATGGGGGGCTGAGGATGGCTACACCTTC. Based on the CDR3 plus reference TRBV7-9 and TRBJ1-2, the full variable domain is DTGVSQNPRHKITKRGQNVTFRCDPISEHNRLYWYRQTLGQGPEFLTYFQNEAQLEKSRLLSDRFSAERPKGSFSTLEIQRTEQGDSAMYLCASSLWGAEDGYTFGSGTRLTVV.

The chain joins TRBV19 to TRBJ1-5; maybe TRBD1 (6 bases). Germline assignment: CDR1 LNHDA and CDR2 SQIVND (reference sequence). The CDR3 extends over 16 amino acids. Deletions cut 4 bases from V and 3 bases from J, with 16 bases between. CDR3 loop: CASSRGGRGYNQPQHF. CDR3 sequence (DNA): TGTGCCAGTAGTAGAGGGGGGCGGGGGTACAATCAGCCCCAGCATTTT.

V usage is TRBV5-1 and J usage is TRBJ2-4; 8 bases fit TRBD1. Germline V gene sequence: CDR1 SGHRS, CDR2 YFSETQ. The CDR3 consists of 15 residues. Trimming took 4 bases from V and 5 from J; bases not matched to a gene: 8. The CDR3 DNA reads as TGCGCCAGCAGCCAGGGGGCGCGGATCGAAAACATTCAGTACTTC. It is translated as CASSQGARIENIQYF.

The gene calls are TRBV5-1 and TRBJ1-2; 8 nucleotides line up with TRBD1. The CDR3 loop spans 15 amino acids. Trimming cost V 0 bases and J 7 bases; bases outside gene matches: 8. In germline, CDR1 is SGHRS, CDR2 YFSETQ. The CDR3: CASSLAAGGAGGYTF. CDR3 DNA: TGCGCCAGCAGCTTGGCCGCAGGGGGCGCGGGTGGCTACACCTTC.

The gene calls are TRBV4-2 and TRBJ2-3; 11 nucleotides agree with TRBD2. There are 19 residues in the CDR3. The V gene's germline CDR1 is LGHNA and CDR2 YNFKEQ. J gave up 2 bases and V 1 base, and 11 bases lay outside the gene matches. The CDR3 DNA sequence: TGTGCCAGCAGCCAAGCAGCCGGCCTAGCGGGGGGCCACACAGATACGCAGTATTTT. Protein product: CASSQAAGLAGGHTDTQYF.